The clone carrying this T cell receptor beta chain has only a few counts. Antigen: not known. Trimming took off 1 base at V and 6 bases at J, with 13 bases between the two ends. CDR1 and CDR2 from the germline V gene are MNHEY and SMNVEV (reference sequence). The CDR3 length is 16 residues. This entry belongs to a study of T cell repertoires in cytomegalovirus infection. At the level of the study: TCR beta signatures that were public indicated CMV infection and matching HLA type. Study-level results: The ex vivo response was dominated by HLA-C-restricted CMV-specific TCR beta clonotypes. Frequencies of public TCR beta families were cumulated, and this identified carriers of CMV plus the relevant HLA.

TCRdb re-called the reads through MiXCR, storing one row per CDR3 protein. The table has fewer than 550,000 distinct CDR3 sequences, more than 25% seen once. The sample consisted of PBMCs. This TCR was recovered from a human donor in good health (CMV status not recorded). Some clones in this sample may be carry-over from other donors' samples. The chain links TRBV27 to TRBJ1-6, with D possibly TRBD1 on 5 matching bases. In DNA, the CDR3 is TGTGCCAGCAGTTTATTGGCCGGGGGGGGTAATTCACCCCTCCACTTT. Translating it yields CASSLLAGGGNSPLHF.